This T cell receptor beta chain was identified in a study of identifying expanded T cells in peripheral blood. Generated by immunoSEQ multiplex PCR, the TCRdb table keeps only in-frame clones and is missing some. The sample consists of approximately 90,000 clones, about 85% of them appearing once. Germline assignment: CDR1 KGHSH and CDR2 LQKENI. Trimming left V 3 bases short and J 0 bases short, with 9 bases between. The CDR3 is made up of 14 amino acids. The specimen was blood. This chain connects TRBV18 to TRBJ2-7, with no clear D. The receptor comes from a person aged 18-70 years in good health. CDR3 DNA sequence: TGTGCCAGCTCACCGACGTACAGCTCCTACGAGCAGTACTTC. Its protein is CASSPTYSSYEQYF.